This T cell receptor beta chain came from a study of T-cell memory formation after mild COVID-19. Study outcomes and limitations: There was a balanced CD4/CD8 profile in clones contracting day 15 to 85, and later expanders leaned CD4+.

One entry per CDR3 protein, called by TCRdb with MiXCR from the 5' RACE reads. The profile shows around 450,000 distinct CDR3 sequences, 15% to 20% of them singletons. A remark on this clonotype: Its target is not known.

Sequencing used PBMCs or a T cell subset sorted from them (not recorded which). This sequence originates from an adult woman who had mild COVID-19 (a few samples of this study predate the infection). Cell type and time point are not known.

The CDR3 nucleotides read TGTGCCAGCAGTTTATTAGGAAACACCATATATTTT. Protein: CASSLLGNTIYF. J is TRBJ1-3 and V is TRBV12-3 or TRBV12-4, with unresolved D. This CDR3 is 12 amino acids long. V lost 2 bases and J 4 bases, leaving 3 bases between the germline ends.